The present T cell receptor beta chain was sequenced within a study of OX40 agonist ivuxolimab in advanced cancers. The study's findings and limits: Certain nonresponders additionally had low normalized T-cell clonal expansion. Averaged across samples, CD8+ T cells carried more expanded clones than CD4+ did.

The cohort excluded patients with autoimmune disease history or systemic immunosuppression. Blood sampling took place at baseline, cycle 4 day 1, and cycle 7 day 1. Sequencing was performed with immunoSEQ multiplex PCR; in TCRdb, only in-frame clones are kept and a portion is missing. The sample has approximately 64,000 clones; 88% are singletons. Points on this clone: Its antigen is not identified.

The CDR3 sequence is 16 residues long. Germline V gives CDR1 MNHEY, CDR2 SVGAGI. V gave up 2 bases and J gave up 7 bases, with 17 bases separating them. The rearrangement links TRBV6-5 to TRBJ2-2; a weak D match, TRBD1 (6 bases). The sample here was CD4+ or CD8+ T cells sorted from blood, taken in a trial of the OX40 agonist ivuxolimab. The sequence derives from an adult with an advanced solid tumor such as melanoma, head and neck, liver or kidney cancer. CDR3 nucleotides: TGTGCCAGCAGTTACGCCCGCAGGGGACGTGGCGGGGAGCTGTTTTTT. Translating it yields CASSYARRGRGGELFF.